What follows are 17 T cell receptor beta chains derived from one specimen sequenced in a study of identical twins. TCRdb re-called the 5' RACE reads with MiXCR, one entry per CDR3 protein. The sample holds fewer than 500,000 distinct CDR3 sequences, over 11% seen once. The same data also went into a second study, on yellow fever vaccine responses in identical twins.

The sample consisted of CD4+ T cells sorted from blood. The receptors originated from a woman between 18 and 29 years old in good health.

This chain uses TRBV6-5 with TRBJ1-1; 8 bases align to TRBD1. V was pared by 1 base and J by 1 base, with 2 bases of the junction left unmatched. This CDR3 has 15 amino acids. Germline CDR1 MNHEY, CDR2 SVGAGI. This chain's CDR3 is CASSYFGQGNTEAFF. Here the CDR3 DNA reads TGTGCCAGCAGTTACTTCGGACAGGGGAACACTGAAGCTTTCTTT.

This clonotype was seen only once. The chain uses TRBV20-1 and TRBJ2-7; a weak D match, TRBD1 (6 bases). This CDR3 comprises 15 residues. The germline gives CDR1 DFQATT, CDR2 SNEGSKA (reference sequence). The V and J ends lost 4 bases and 5 bases respectively, with 21 bases between them. CDR3 amino acids: CSANHLQGSEDEQYF. The CDR3 region has the DNA TGCAGTGCTAACCATTTACAGGGTTCAGAAGACGAGCAGTACTTC.

This clonotype was counted ten times or more. V is TRBV7-9 and J is TRBJ1-4; D is ambiguous. Between the trimmed V and J ends, which lost 3 bases and 5 bases, there was a span of 7 bases. This CDR3 spans 13 amino acids. The germline V gene encodes CDR1 SEHNR and CDR2 FQNEAQ (reference sequence). The CDR3 region has the DNA TGTGCCAGCAGCTTCGGAGCAAATGAAAAACTGTTTTTT. This encodes CASSFGANEKLFF.

In its sample, this clonotype was seen a few times. The J gene is TRBJ1-2, the V gene TRBV28; no clear D gene. V lost 2 bases to trimming and J lost 8 bases, with 9 bases between them. The CDR3 consists of 12 residues. Germline CDR1 and CDR2: MDHEN and SYDVKM. The CDR3 loop is CASSLRGGGYTF. CDR3 nucleotide sequence: TGTGCCAGCAGTTTACGAGGCGGCGGCTACACCTTC.

V usage is TRBV12-3 or TRBV12-4 and J usage is TRBJ1-1, with a weak D call TRBD1 (5 bases). The V end lost 0 bases, the J end lost 6 bases, and 14 bases lay between the germline ends. This CDR3 spans 15 amino acids. The CDR3 sequence: CASSLAISGTPEAFF. The CDR3 coding sequence is TGTGCCAGCAGTTTAGCGATATCAGGGACTCCTGAAGCTTTCTTT.

The V and J genes are TRBV7-3 and TRBJ2-5, with D unresolved. Trimming stripped 5 bases from V and 5 bases from J, with 12 bases between. Germline V gives CDR1 SGHTA, CDR2 FQGTGA. The CDR3 is made up of 13 amino acids. The CDR3 coding sequence is TGTGCCAGCAGCACCGGTCGGTGGGAGACCCAGTACTTC. This codes for CASSTGRWETQYF.

The chain recombines TRBV2 with TRBJ1-6, with no clear D. CDR1 and CDR2 (germline): SNHLY, FYNNEI. This CDR3 spans 16 amino acids. Deletions cut 7 bases from V and 4 bases from J, with 17 bases between. As DNA, the CDR3 is TGTGCCAGCAAAGTATCTCCTAACTCTTATAATTCACCCCTCCACTTT. This encodes CASKVSPNSYNSPLHF.

A few counts support this clonotype. The rearrangement links TRBV7-3 to TRBJ2-3; D is unresolved. Per the germline V gene, CDR1 is SGHTA and CDR2 is FQGTGA. Trimming stripped 5 bases from V and 4 bases from J, with 10 bases between. The CDR3 is 13 residues long. CDR3 protein: CASSPYEADTQYF. The CDR3 DNA follows: TGTGCCAGCAGCCCCTACGAGGCAGATACGCAGTATTTT.

The chain employs TRBV20-1 and TRBJ2-5; D call uncertain. Trimming left V 3 bases short and J 5 bases short, with 13 bases between. The CDR3 consists of 13 residues. CDR1 is DFQATT, CDR2 SNEGSKA, per germline (reference sequence). CDR3 amino acids: CSASGPPEETQYF. The CDR3, as DNA: TGCAGTGCTAGCGGTCCACCCGAGGAGACCCAGTACTTC.

This clonotype was seen many times. V and J are TRBV7-2 and TRBJ2-1; 10 bases line up with TRBD2. The CDR3 loop spans 17 amino acids. The junction had 5 bases not matched to a gene; V was cut back by 2 bases and J by 1 base. Germline V lookup: CDR1 SGHTA, CDR2 FQGNSA. CDR3 amino acids: CASSLRLAGVSYNEQFF. The DNA of the CDR3 is TGTGCCAGCAGCTTAAGGCTAGCGGGAGTGTCCTACAATGAGCAGTTCTTC.

This clonotype was found a few times. The chain couples TRBV5-1 to TRBJ2-7; tentatively, D is TRBD2 (6 bases). This CDR3 comprises 15 residues. The V gene's germline CDR1 is SGHRS and CDR2 YFSETQ. V lost 4 bases and J 2 bases, leaving 16 bases between the germline ends. CDR3 protein: CASSPRGLIPYEQYF. The DNA for the CDR3 is TGCGCCAGCAGCCCCCGGGGACTGATACCCTACGAGCAGTACTTC.

The V call is TRBV20-1, the J call TRBJ2-3; 12 bases match TRBD2. From germline, CDR1 is DFQATT and CDR2 SNEGSKA (reference sequence). The CDR3 sequence is 15 residues long. After removal of 6 bases from V and 4 bases from J, the junction contained 8 bases not matched to a gene. DNA for the CDR3: TGCAGTGCCAACCCGGGACTAGCGGGCGCAGATACGCAGTATTTT. Encoded protein: CSANPGLAGADTQYF.

This clonotype was seen a handful of times. V gene TRBV6-5 combines with J gene TRBJ2-7; TRBD2 aligns across 9 bases. The CDR3 contains 15 residues. Per germline, CDR1 MNHEY and CDR2 SVGAGI. V was pared by 1 base and J by 0 bases, with 1 base of the junction left unmatched. The CDR3, as DNA: TGTGCCAGCAGTTACTTTAGCGGGAGCTCCTACGAGCAGTACTTC. Amino acid sequence: CASSYFSGSSYEQYF.

In its sample, this clonotype was seen a few times. This rearrangement joins TRBV11-2 to TRBJ2-5; possibly TRBD2 for D (5 bases). V was clipped by 5 bases and J by 2 bases, with 24 bases between them. This CDR3 has 18 residues. The germline V gene encodes CDR1 SGHAT and CDR2 FQNNGV. The CDR3 loop reads CASSLSPTMGSGQETQYF. CDR3 coding DNA: TGTGCCAGCAGCCTAAGCCCCACGATGGGGAGCGGTCAAGAGACCCAGTACTTC.

The V and J genes are TRBV19 and TRBJ2-7; 9 nucleotides line up with TRBD1. The CDR3 is 15 amino acids. Germline CDR1 reads LNHDA; CDR2 reads SQIVND (reference sequence). V lost 4 bases and J lost 6; bases outside the gene matches: 10. CDR3 DNA: TGTGCCAGTAGTAGAGATCCGGGACAGGGCGGCGAGCAGTACTTC. Its translation is CASSRDPGQGGEQYF.

This clonotype was counted a few times. The chain links TRBV29-1 to TRBJ2-1; D not certain. The CDR3 runs to 12 residues. V lost 4 bases to trimming and J lost 3 bases, with 7 bases between them. The V gene's germline CDR1 is SQVTM and CDR2 ANQGSEA. CDR3 sequence reads: CSVGIGYNEQFF. The DNA for the CDR3 is TGCAGCGTTGGGATCGGCTACAATGAGCAGTTCTTC.

J is TRBJ2-5 and V is TRBV7-2; D is ambiguous. Germline V CDR1 and CDR2: SGHTA, FQGNSA. V was shortened by 2 bases and J by 4 bases, with 11 bases between the two germline ends. The CDR3 has 14 amino acids. CDR3 sequence (DNA): TGTGCCAGCAGCTTAAAATGGACCCGAGAGACCCAGTACTTC. The encoded protein is CASSLKWTRETQYF.